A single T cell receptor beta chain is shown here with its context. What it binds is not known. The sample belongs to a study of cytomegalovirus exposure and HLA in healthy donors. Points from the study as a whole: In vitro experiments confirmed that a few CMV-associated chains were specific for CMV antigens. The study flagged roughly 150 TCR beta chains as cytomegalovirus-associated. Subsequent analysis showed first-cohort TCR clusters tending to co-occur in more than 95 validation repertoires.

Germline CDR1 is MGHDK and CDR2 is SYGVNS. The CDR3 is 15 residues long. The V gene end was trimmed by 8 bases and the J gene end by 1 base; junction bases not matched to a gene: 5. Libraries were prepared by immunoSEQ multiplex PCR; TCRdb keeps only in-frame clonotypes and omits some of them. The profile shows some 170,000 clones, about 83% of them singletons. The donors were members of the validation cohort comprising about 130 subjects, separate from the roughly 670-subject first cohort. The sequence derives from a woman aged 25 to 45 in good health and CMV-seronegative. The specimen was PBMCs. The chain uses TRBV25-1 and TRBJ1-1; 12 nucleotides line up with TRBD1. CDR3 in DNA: TGTGCCAGCGGGACAGGGGGCTGGGAGAACACTGAAGCTTTCTTT. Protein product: CASGTGGWENTEAFF.